These 11 T cell receptor beta chains share one sample of origin, sequenced in a study of T cell clonality in common variable immunodeficiency (dated by TCRdb to 2014 to 2015). The library was obtained by the immunoSEQ multiplex PCR assay. TCRdb mirrors the immuneACCESS table, restricted to in-frame sequences. Some clones are absent from its copies; in checked studies, under half trace to an unresolved V gene, and the reason for the others is unknown. The table shows approximately 81,000 clones here, with no singletons. The ten largest clones add up to about 0.8% of the sample. The specimen sequenced was peripheral blood mononuclear cells. The receptor source for this set is a person aged 18 to 75 in good health.

This clone was recorded many times. The read halts 3 residues ahead of the CDR3 end, with the missing end drawn from the germline J gene. V is TRBV20-1 and J is TRBJ2-3; 14 nucleotides line up with TRBD2. The trim removed 4 bases at V and 1 base at J, leaving 7 bases unmatched. The CDR3 loop spans 17 amino acids. The germline V gene encodes CDR1 DFQATT and CDR2 SNEGSKA (reference sequence). The CDR3 loop is CSAKGLAGVIGTDTQYF. Incomplete CDR3 DNA: TGCAGTGCTAAGGGACTAGCGGGAGTAATTGGCACAGATACG.

This clone was detected many times. The read is 3 residues too short to cover the CDR3 end, so that end is filled in from the germline J gene. The chain couples TRBV19 to TRBJ1-4, with 8 bases matching TRBD1. The ends lost 6 bases at V and 8 bases at J; junction bases unmatched: 11. Germline CDR1 and CDR2: LNHDA and SQIVND (reference sequence). The CDR3 sequence is 15 residues long. The covered CDR3 bases are TGTGCCAGTAGCCCCTCGACAGGGGTTGGGGAAAAA. Protein sequence: CASSPSTGVGEK. The full CDR3 protein is CASSPSTGVGEKLFF. The variable domain in full, completed from reference TRBV19 and TRBJ1-4, reads DGGITQSPKYLFRKEGQNVTLSCEQNLNHDAMYWYRQDPGQGLRLIYYSQIVNDFQKGDIAEGYSVSREKKESFPLTVTSAQKNPTAFYLCASSPSTGVGEKLFFGSGTQLSVL.

There are many counts of this clone. The read stops 3 residues short of the end of the CDR3; the missing end is completed from the germline J gene. This chain links TRBV28 with TRBJ2-6; 7 bases agree with TRBD2. The V and J ends lost 2 bases and 2 bases, in that order; junction bases with no gene match: 15. This CDR3 has 20 amino acids. Germline V CDR1 and CDR2: MDHEN, SYDVKM. The CDR3 bases that were read are TGTGCCAGCAGTTTAACCCCGTTCATCTCAGGGACTACTGGGGCCAACGTC. Amino acids: CASSLTPFISGTTGANV. In full, the CDR3 is CASSLTPFISGTTGANVLTF.

At least ten counts were recorded for this clone. Coverage ceases 3 residues before the CDR3 finishes, and the germline J gene fills in the end. The chain uses TRBV3-1 (or the pseudogene TRBV3-2) and TRBJ2-5, with TRBD2 matching 8 bases. The CDR3 is made up of 14 amino acids. The germline V gene has CDR1 LGHDT and CDR2 YNNKEL (reference sequence). The ends lost 4 bases at V and 5 bases at J; junction bases unmatched: 6. CDR3 DNA (partial): TGTGCCAGCAGCCTTCGGACTAGCAGGGAGACC. Translated: CASSLRTSRET. The whole CDR3 sequence is CASSLRTSRETQYF.

This clone was recorded at least ten times. CDR3 DNA, as far as it was read: TGTGCCAGCAGCTTAGCCTACCAGGCCGCAAAAGGGGAG. Its protein is CASSLAYQAAKGE. The CDR3 reads in full as CASSLAYQAAKGELFF. This chain links TRBV7-2 with TRBJ2-2; D gene ambiguous. The read stops 3 residues short of the end of the CDR3; the missing end is completed from the germline J gene. The CDR3 totals 16 residues. V was shortened by 0 bases and J by 8 bases, with 16 bases between the two germline ends. Germline CDR1 SGHTA, CDR2 FQGNSA.

This clone was counted many times. The observed sequence ends 3 residues before the CDR3 terminus, with the missing tail filled in from the germline J gene. This chain uses TRBV7-2 with TRBJ1-1; D gene ambiguous. The length of the CDR3 is 13 residues. V lost 2 bases, J lost 6 bases, and 10 bases lay in between. Germline loops: CDR1 SGHTA, CDR2 FQGNSA. The sequenced CDR3 bases are TGTGCCAGCAGCTTAACGGGGAAGGCTGAA. This gives the protein CASSLTGKAE. The whole CDR3 is CASSLTGKAEAFF.

In its sample, this clone was seen many times. The read ends 3 residues shy of where the CDR3 ends; the end is completed using the germline J gene. This rearrangement joins TRBV11-2 to TRBJ2-2; D might be TRBD1 (6 bases). The V end was cut by 5 bases, the J end by 7 bases, with 17 bases between. Germline CDR1 reads SGHAT; CDR2 reads FQNNGV. The CDR3 has 15 amino acids. CDR3 protein: CASSPGASRVGELFF. The CDR3 DNA, read in part, is TGTGCCAGCAGCCCAGGGGCTAGCCGGGTCGGGGAG.

This clone was recorded many times. The read ends 3 residues before the CDR3 terminus; that terminus is restored from the germline J gene. The chain carries TRBV6-1 and TRBJ2-7, with D perhaps TRBD2 (7 bases). V was trimmed by 1 base and J by 3 bases, leaving 13 bases between them. This CDR3 is built from 15 residues. CDR1 and CDR2 (germline): MNHNS, SASEGT. The sequenced CDR3 bases are TGTGCCAGCAGTGAAGATGAGGGAGGGGGCTACGAG. Translated, it gives CASSEDEGGGYE. The complete CDR3 sequence is CASSEDEGGGYEQYF.

This clone was counted many times. The read ends 3 residues shy of where the CDR3 ends; the end is completed using the germline J gene. V is TRBV20-1 and J is TRBJ2-3, with 11 bases lining up with TRBD2. This CDR3 is built from 14 residues. In germline, CDR1 is DFQATT, CDR2 SNEGSKA (reference sequence). V shed 4 bases and J 5 bases; nucleotides not matched to a gene: 5. The CDR3 loop reads CSATLAGGQDTQYF. Incomplete CDR3 DNA: TGCAGTGCTACATTAGCGGGGGGGCAAGATACG.

CDR3 bases read: TGCGCCAGCAGTTACAGGGGGCTTTATAATTCACCC. Protein product: CASSYRGLYNSP. The entire CDR3 sequence reads CASSYRGLYNSPLHF. The chain combines TRBV10-2 with TRBJ1-6; 9 bases align to TRBD1. Coverage ceases 3 residues before the CDR3 finishes, and the germline J gene fills in the end. The V segment lost 5 bases and the J segment 4 bases; nucleotides outside the gene matches: 3. Germline V lookup: CDR1 WSHSY, CDR2 SAAADI. The CDR3 covers 15 residues.

This clone was picked up many times. The read terminates 3 residues ahead of where the CDR3 ends, so the germline J gene completes it. The chain employs TRBV7-2 and TRBJ2-5; 7 bases are a match to TRBD2. The germline CDR1 and CDR2 sequences are SGHTA and FQGNSA. The CDR3 has 15 amino acids. J gave up 2 bases and V 4 bases, and 7 bases lay outside the gene matches. CDR3 loop: CASSSGGRIQETQYF. The DNA read from the CDR3 is TGTGCCAGCAGCTCGGGGGGACGCATACAAGAGACC.